Below are 5 T cell receptor beta chains sequenced from a single sample in a study of blood T cell repertoires in COVID-19. Using immunoSEQ multiplex PCR, the repertoire was profiled, and TCRdb retains in-frame clones only, with some absent. The repertoire holds roughly 98,000 clones, with about 80% as singletons. Source material: peripheral blood. The source of these receptors is an older man with active or convalescent COVID-19.

A remark on this clone: The sample has other DNA sequences that encode this CDR3 too. CDR3 coding DNA: TGTGCCACCAGTGATCGGACAGATACGCAGTATTTT. The encoded protein is CATSDRTDTQYF. V usage is TRBV24-1 and J usage is TRBJ2-3, with D unclear. V gave up 3 bases and J gave up 3 bases, with 3 bases separating them. This CDR3 region has 12 residues. CDR1 is KGHDR, CDR2 SFDVKD, per germline.

The chain has TRBV20-1 and TRBJ2-7, with a possible D match to TRBD1 (6 bases). Per the germline V gene, CDR1 is DFQATT and CDR2 is SNEGSKA (reference sequence). This CDR3 region has 11 residues. Trimming took 3 bases from V and 12 from J, leaving 15 bases between them. The CDR3 is CSARSKGQLYF. For the CDR3, the DNA is TGCAGTGCTAGGTCAAAAGGACAGCTGTACTTC.

The J gene is TRBJ2-3, the V gene TRBV5-1; 8 bases match TRBD2. V gave up 0 bases and J gave up 8 bases; unmatched junction bases: 17. This CDR3 contains 18 residues. Germline V gene data show CDR1 as SGHRS and CDR2 as YFSETQ. CDR3: CASSLGSLSGGAPSTQYF. Here the CDR3 DNA reads TGCGCCAGCAGCTTGGGATCGTTATCGGGGGGGGCCCCCAGTACGCAGTATTTT.

The gene calls are TRBV10-3 and TRBJ1-2; 7 bases agree with TRBD1. CDR3 size: 15 residues. CDR1 ENHRY and CDR2 SYGVKD come from the germline V gene. After removal of 5 bases from V and 8 bases from J, the junction contained 14 bases not matched to a gene. The CDR3 coding sequence is TGTGCCATCAGTAGTGGGACAGACAAGATTGGGGGCTACACCTTC. Protein sequence: CAISSGTDKIGGYTF.

The CDR3 coding sequence is TGTGCCAGCTCACCACCGCTGGGGCCAGCATATGGCTACACCTTC. Translating it yields CASSPPLGPAYGYTF. The chain has TRBV18 and TRBJ1-2; D may be TRBD1 (5 bases). The ends were cut back, 0 bases at V and 5 bases at J, with 13 bases in the middle. CDR1 and CDR2 (germline): KGHSH, LQKENI. The CDR3 length is 15 residues.